A single TCR beta chain is shown here with its context. Produced via immunoSEQ multiplex PCR; TCRdb's table is partial and in-frame only. This sample has hundreds of thousands of clones; about 89% occur once, and the top ten carry about 5.2%. The data originate from a study of blood T cell repertoires in COVID-19. Whole-study context: COVID-19 samples from acute and convalescent phases originated in the United States, Italy and Spain.

There are 14 residues in the CDR3. Trimming stripped 5 bases from V and 4 bases from J, with 13 bases between. CDR1 SGHTA and CDR2 FQGNSA come from the germline V gene. The J gene is TRBJ2-3, the V gene TRBV7-2, with D maybe TRBD1 (5 bases). The clonotype comes from a man in his 60s who had recovered from COVID-19. The sample comprised PBMCs or T cells enriched from blood (not recorded which). The CDR3 loop reads CASSPQVGADTQYF. In nucleotides, the CDR3 is TGTGCCAGCAGCCCCCAGGTAGGGGCAGATACGCAGTATTTT. Supplemented by reference TRBV7-2 and TRBJ2-3, the full variable domain reads GAGVSQSPSNKVTEKGKDVELRCDPISGHTALYWYRQSLGQGLEFLIYFQGNSAPDKSGLPSDRFSAERTGGSVSTLTIQRTQQEDSAVYLCASSPQVGADTQYFGPGTRLTVL.